This T cell receptor beta chain was captured in a study of CD8 T cells in Susac syndrome. RNA, at roughly 0.45 to 1 ug, was reverse transcribed with random hexamers. TCRdb re-analysed the immunoSEQ multiplex PCR reads in MiXCR, keeping a single row per CDR3 protein. The sample consists of about 120,000 distinct CDR3 sequences, over 90% of them appearing once. CDR3 length equals 12 residues. The germline gives CDR1 MNHNY, CDR2 SVGAGI (reference sequence). Trimming removed 7 bases from V and 6 bases from J, with 10 bases in between. The sequence came from a human donor with Susac syndrome. The rearrangement uses TRBV6-6 and TRBJ1-5; D not certain. Sequenced material: CD4+ T cells from PBMCs. In DNA form, the CDR3 reads TGTGCCAGCACCCCGGAGGGTCAGCCCCAGCATTTT. Its protein product is CASTPEGQPQHF.